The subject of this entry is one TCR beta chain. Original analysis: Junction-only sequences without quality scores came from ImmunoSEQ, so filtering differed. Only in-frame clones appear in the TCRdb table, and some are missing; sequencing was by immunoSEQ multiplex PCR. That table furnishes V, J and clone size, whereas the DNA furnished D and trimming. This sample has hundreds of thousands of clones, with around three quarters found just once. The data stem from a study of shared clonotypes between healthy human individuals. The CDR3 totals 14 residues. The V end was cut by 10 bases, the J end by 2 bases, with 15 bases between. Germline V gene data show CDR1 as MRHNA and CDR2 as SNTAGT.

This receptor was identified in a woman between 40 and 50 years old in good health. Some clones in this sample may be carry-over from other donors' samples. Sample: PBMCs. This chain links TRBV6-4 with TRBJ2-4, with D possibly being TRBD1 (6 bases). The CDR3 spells CATTPGGPKNIQYF. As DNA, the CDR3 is TGTGCCACCACCCCTGGGGGCCCCAAAAACATTCAGTACTTC.